Each of the 12 T cell receptor beta chains below was sequenced from the same sample in a study of response to subunit inactivated influenza vaccine. TCRdb reprocessed the RT-PCR reads with MiXCR, giving one entry per CDR3 protein. The sample yields 550,000 to 800,000 distinct CDR3 sequences, approximately 14% seen once. The sample in question was PBMCs from blood, obtained approximately 13 days after vaccination. The receptor source for this set is a man aged 45-60 years who received an inactivated influenza vaccine.

The V call is TRBV20-1, the J call TRBJ1-2; perhaps TRBD1 as D (5 bases). Germline values: CDR1 DFQATT, CDR2 SNEGSKA (reference sequence). Trimming stripped 3 bases from V and 4 bases from J, with 9 bases between. CDR3 length: 12 amino acids. The CDR3 reads CSARDIPYGYTF. CDR3 bases: TGCAGTGCTAGGGACATACCCTATGGCTACACCTTC.

The chain combines TRBV11-2 with TRBJ2-1, with D possibly being TRBD1 (5 bases). This CDR3 is 15 amino acids long. V was clipped by 5 bases and J by 1 base, with 12 bases between them. Germline V gene lookup returns CDR1 SGHAT and CDR2 FQNNGV. DNA for the CDR3: TGTGCCAGCAGCCCCCGGACATTTTCCTACAATGAGCAGTTCTTC. Translation gives CASSPRTFSYNEQFF.

V usage is TRBV6-5 and J usage is TRBJ1-6; 8 bases are a match to TRBD1. This CDR3 has 14 residues. Unmatched junction bases numbered 3, after V lost 6 bases and J lost 5 bases. Germline V lookup: CDR1 MNHEY, CDR2 SVGAGI. The CDR3 is CASRYRGDNSPLHF. The CDR3 DNA reads TGTGCCAGCAGATACAGGGGGGATAATTCACCCCTCCACTTT.

This clonotype was found a few times. The chain couples TRBV3-1 to TRBJ2-1; D gene uncertain. The V end lost 2 bases, the J end lost 7 bases, and 9 bases lay between the germline ends. The CDR3 spans 13 residues. CDR1 is LGHDT, CDR2 YNNKEL, per germline (reference sequence). Here the CDR3 reads CASSQKLGNEQFF. In nucleotides, the CDR3 is TGTGCCAGCAGCCAAAAGCTGGGGAATGAGCAGTTCTTC.

Only a few counts were recorded for this clonotype. The rearrangement uses TRBV10-3 and TRBJ2-3; 9 positions agree with TRBD1. The CDR3 totals 14 residues. Germline CDR1 and CDR2: ENHRY and SYGVKD. V lost 9 bases and J lost 2; bases outside the gene matches: 6. CDR3 loop: CAISTGGTTDTQYF. DNA of the CDR3: TGTGCCATTTCGACAGGGGGGACCACAGATACGCAGTATTTT.

This clonotype occurred a few times. The rearrangement links TRBV27 to TRBJ2-1; TRBD1 or TRBD2 may be the D gene (7 bases each). CDR1 is MNHEY and CDR2 is SMNVEV in the germline V gene (reference sequence). The length of the CDR3 is 15 residues. V was trimmed by 3 bases and J by 9 bases, leaving 18 bases between them. The CDR3 coding sequence is TGTGCCAGCAGTTTGACCCTTCAGGGGGGGGGTGAGCAGTTCTTC. As protein: CASSLTLQGGGEQFF.

This clonotype was observed a few times. The chain couples TRBV27 to TRBJ2-3, with 13 bases lining up with TRBD2. The germline CDR1 and CDR2 sequences are MNHEY and SMNVEV (reference sequence). The CDR3 length is 17 residues. With 1 base clipped from V and 6 bases from J, the junction kept 7 bases outside the gene matches. CDR3: CASSLWGTSGTRDTQYF. CDR3 nucleotide sequence: TGTGCCAGCAGTTTATGGGGGACTAGCGGGACCCGTGATACGCAGTATTTT.

This clonotype came up once. This chain connects TRBV5-5 to TRBJ2-1, with D maybe TRBD1 (5 bases). Trimming removed 3 bases from V and 4 bases from J, with 14 bases in between. Germline V gene data show CDR1 as SGHKS and CDR2 as YYEKEE (reference sequence). CDR3 size: 15 residues. The CDR3 DNA is TGTGCCAGCAGCTCAGAGCCTCGACAGTACAATGAGCAGTTCTTC. This translates into CASSSEPRQYNEQFF. Full variable domain (rest looked up from reference TRBV5-5 and TRBJ2-1): DAGVTQSPTHLIKTRGQQVTLRCSPISGHKSVSWYQQVLGQGPQFIFQYYEKEERGRGNFPDRFSARQFPNYSSELNVNALLLGDSALYLCASSSEPRQYNEQFFGPGTRLTVL.

This chain connects TRBV11-3 to TRBJ2-5; D is unresolved. V shed 1 base and J shed 5 bases, with 17 bases lying between them. This CDR3 comprises 16 residues. Germline lookup yields CDR1 SGHNT and CDR2 YENEEA. The CDR3 DNA sequence: TGTGCCAGCAGCTTAGGCAGTAGGCTGGAAGGGGAGACCCAGTACTTC. Translated, it gives CASSLGSRLEGETQYF.

The V and J genes are TRBV24-1 and TRBJ2-2, with D perhaps matching TRBD2 (6 bases). From germline, CDR1 is KGHDR and CDR2 SFDVKD. V lost 10 bases and J lost 14, with 10 bases in between. The CDR3 has 9 residues. CDR3 sequence: CATPGGLFF. DNA for the CDR3: TGTGCCACTCCCGGGGGACTGTTTTTT.

The gene calls are TRBV12-3 or TRBV12-4 and TRBJ1-1, with D hard to call. The CDR3 totals 12 residues. V was cut by 5 bases and J by 11 bases, with 15 bases left in between. This chain's CDR3 is CASSPGSPRAFF. CDR3 nucleotides: TGTGCCAGCAGTCCCGGGTCCCCTCGGGCTTTCTTT.

The genes are TRBV28 and TRBJ2-7; 8 bases are shared with TRBD1. Germline CDR1 MDHEN, CDR2 SYDVKM. This CDR3 has 14 residues. V trimming: 7 bases; J trimming: 5 bases; junction bases outside the gene matches: 10. In DNA form, the CDR3 reads TGTGCCAGCAAAGGAAGGACAGGGTTCAACGAGCAGTACTTC. Its translation is CASKGRTGFNEQYF.